This T cell receptor (beta chain) is drawn from a study of glioma-infiltrating T cells after dendritic cell vaccination. Study-wide context: Dendritic cell vaccination trial patients had either newly diagnosed or recurrent glioblastoma. Whole-study findings and limits: Higher pretreatment TIL content predicted longer progression-free time and survival.

Germline CDR1 reads SGHAT; CDR2 reads FQNNGV. V shed 5 bases and J 9 bases; nucleotides not matched to a gene: 12. The CDR3 is made up of 15 amino acids. Patients had residual fresh-frozen tumor tissue and more than two years of survival data. No glioblastoma patient carried an isocitrate dehydrogenase mutation. TCRdb's table, derived via immunoSEQ multiplex PCR, lists solely in-frame clones and lacks some. The top ten hold 9.5% to 12% of the sample, which has tens of thousands of clones, about 85% seen once. Concerning this clone: Its antigen remains unidentified.

This specimen consisted of blood, obtained before dendritic cell vaccination. The source is a human donor with glioblastoma. V and J are TRBV11-2 and TRBJ2-1; 8 nucleotides match TRBD2. CDR3 region: CASSPPGLVVVEQFF. Here the CDR3 DNA reads TGTGCCAGCAGCCCTCCGGGACTAGTTGTGGTTGAGCAGTTCTTC.